The 6 T cell receptor beta chains reported below all come from one sample, sequenced in a study of sequential checkpoint blockade in melanoma. Treatment specified: randomized to nivolumab then ipilimumab (arm A) or the reverse (arm B). TCRdb's copy holds only in-frame clones and misses some; the assay was immunoSEQ multiplex PCR. The data contain over 6,500 clones, roughly three fifths of them singletons. The sequences come from CD8+ T cells sorted from blood (inferred from file names), collected from a patient given nivolumab and ipilimumab in sequence. Receptors originate from a human donor with melanoma.

This clone was seen more than once but under ten times. The V gene is TRBV7-2, the J gene TRBJ1-5; a possible D gene is TRBD1 (6 bases). The CDR3 totals 15 residues. CDR1 and CDR2 from the germline V gene are SGHTA and FQGNSA. V dropped 3 bases and J dropped 3 bases, with 12 bases sitting between them. DNA of the CDR3: TGTGCCAGCAGCTTTTTTTCAGGGGACAATCAGCCCCAGCATTTT. The encoded protein is CASSFFSGDNQPQHF. Looking up the rest from reference TRBV7-2 and TRBJ1-5 gives the full variable domain: GAGVSQSPSNKVTEKGKDVELRCDPISGHTALYWYRQSLGQGLEFLIYFQGNSAPDKSGLPSDRFSAERTGGSVSTLTIQRTQQEDSAVYLCASSFFSGDNQPQHFGDGTRLSIL.

This clone qualifies as medium-sized. The CDR3 sequence is CASSFNPGQRRSQPQHF. CDR3 nucleotides: TGTGCCAGCAGTTTCAATCCCGGTCAGAGGAGGAGTCAGCCCCAGCATTTT. This chain uses TRBV28 with TRBJ1-5, with D uncertain. The germline CDR1 and CDR2 sequences are MDHEN and SYDVKM. This CDR3 contains 17 residues. V lost 3 bases to trimming and J lost 6 bases, with 21 bases between them. The entire variable domain, with the rest obtained from reference TRBV28 and TRBJ1-5, is as follows: DVKVTQSSRYLVKRTGEKVFLECVQDMDHENMFWYRQDPGLGLRLIYFSYDVKMKEKGDIPEGYSVSREKKERFSLILESASTNQTSMYLCASSFNPGQRRSQPQHFGDGTRLSIL.

Sample share makes this clone medium-sized. The chain recombines TRBV27 with TRBJ2-7, with 12 positions matching TRBD2. The V gene's germline CDR1 is MNHEY and CDR2 SMNVEV (reference sequence). V lost 4 bases and J lost 7; bases outside the gene matches: 5. This CDR3 region has 14 residues. The CDR3 nucleotides read TGTGCCAGCAGTTCACTAGCGGGAGGAGGTGAGCAGTACTTC. Protein sequence: CASSSLAGGGEQYF.

This clone was seen a few times. This chain joins TRBV15 and TRBJ2-7; 11 nucleotides agree with TRBD2. CDR3 length equals 16 residues. The germline V gene encodes CDR1 LNHNV and CDR2 YYDKDF (reference sequence). J lost 3 bases, V lost 2 bases, and 6 bases had no gene match. CDR3 region: CATSRLGGTSGYEQYF. In DNA, the CDR3 is TGTGCCACCAGCAGACTAGGCGGGACTAGCGGCTACGAGCAGTACTTC.

In this sample, this clone turned up a few times. The CDR3 carries no conserved terminal phenylalanine or tryptophan, so it likely arises from a read error. V usage is TRBV11-2 and J usage is TRBJ1-1, with a weak D call TRBD1 (5 bases). Germline V gene sequence: CDR1 SGHAT, CDR2 FQNNGV. CDR3 size: 11 residues. In DNA, the CDR3 is TGTGCCAGCCGCTTTGGACAAGAAGCTTTCTCT. Translating gives CASRFGQEAFS.

V is TRBV28 and J is TRBJ1-1; a possible D gene is TRBD1 (5 bases). The CDR3 is 13 residues long. With 4 bases removed from V and 2 bases from J, the gap between germline ends came to 8 bases. The germline V gene encodes CDR1 MDHEN and CDR2 SYDVKM. DNA of the CDR3: TGTGCCAGCAGTTGGGGCACCAACACTGAAGCTTTCTTT. The encoded protein is CASSWGTNTEAFF. The full variable domain, in which reference TRBV28 and TRBJ1-1 provide the parts outside the CDR3, is DVKVTQSSRYLVKRTGEKVFLECVQDMDHENMFWYRQDPGLGLRLIYFSYDVKMKEKGDIPEGYSVSREKKERFSLILESASTNQTSMYLCASSWGTNTEAFFGQGTRLTVV.